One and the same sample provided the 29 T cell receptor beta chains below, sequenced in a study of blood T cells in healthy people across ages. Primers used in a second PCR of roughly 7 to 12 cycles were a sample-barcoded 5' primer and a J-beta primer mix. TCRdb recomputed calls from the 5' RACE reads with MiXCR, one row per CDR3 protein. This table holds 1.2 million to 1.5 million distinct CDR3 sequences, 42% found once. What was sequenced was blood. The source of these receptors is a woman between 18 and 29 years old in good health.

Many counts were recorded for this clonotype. CDR3 nucleotide sequence: TGCAGTGCTGGGACTACCTACGAGCAGTACTTC. It specifies CSAGTTYEQYF. The chain uses TRBV20-1 and TRBJ2-7; 7 positions agree with TRBD2. V lost 5 bases to trimming and J lost 2 bases; unmatched junction nucleotides: 0. CDR1 is DFQATT, CDR2 SNEGSKA, per germline (reference sequence). CDR3 length: 11 residues.

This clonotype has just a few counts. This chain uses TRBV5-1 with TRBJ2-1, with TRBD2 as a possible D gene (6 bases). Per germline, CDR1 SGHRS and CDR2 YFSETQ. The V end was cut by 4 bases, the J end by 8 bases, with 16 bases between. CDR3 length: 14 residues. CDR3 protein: CASSLGRERDEQFF. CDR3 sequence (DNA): TGCGCCAGCAGCCTCGGGCGGGAAAGGGATGAGCAGTTCTTC.

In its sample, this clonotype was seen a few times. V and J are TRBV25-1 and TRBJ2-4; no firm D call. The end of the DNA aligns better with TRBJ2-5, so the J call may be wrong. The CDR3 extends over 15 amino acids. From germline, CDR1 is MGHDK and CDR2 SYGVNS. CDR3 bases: TGTGCCAGCAGTGAATTTTATGGGCCGGAGGAGACCCAGTACTTC. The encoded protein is CASSEFYGPEETQYF.

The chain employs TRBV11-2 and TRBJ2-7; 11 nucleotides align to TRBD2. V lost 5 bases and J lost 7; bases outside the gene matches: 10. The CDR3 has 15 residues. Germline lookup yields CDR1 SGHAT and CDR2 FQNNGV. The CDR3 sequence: CASSPTSGRHREQYF. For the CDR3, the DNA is TGTGCCAGCAGCCCTACTAGCGGGAGACACCGGGAGCAGTACTTC.

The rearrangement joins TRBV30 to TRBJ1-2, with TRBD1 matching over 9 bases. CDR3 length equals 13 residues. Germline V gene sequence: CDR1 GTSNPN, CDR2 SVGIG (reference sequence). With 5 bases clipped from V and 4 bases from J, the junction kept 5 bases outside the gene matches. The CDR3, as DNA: TGTGCCTGGGGGACAGGGACCGGCTATGGCTACACCTTC. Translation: CAWGTGTGYGYTF. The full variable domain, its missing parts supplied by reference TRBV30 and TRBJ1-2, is SQTIHQWPATLVQPVGSPLSLECTVEGTSNPNLYWYRQAAGRGLQLLFYSVGIGQISSEVPQNLSASRPQDRQFILSSKKLLLSDSGFYLCAWGTGTGYGYTFGSGTRLTVV.

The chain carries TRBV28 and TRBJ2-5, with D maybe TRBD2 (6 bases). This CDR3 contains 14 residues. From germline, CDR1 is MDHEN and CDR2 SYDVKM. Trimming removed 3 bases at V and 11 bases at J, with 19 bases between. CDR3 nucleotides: TGTGCCAGCAGTTTGATCCAGCGGGCGTATGAGCAGTACTTC. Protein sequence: CASSLIQRAYEQYF.

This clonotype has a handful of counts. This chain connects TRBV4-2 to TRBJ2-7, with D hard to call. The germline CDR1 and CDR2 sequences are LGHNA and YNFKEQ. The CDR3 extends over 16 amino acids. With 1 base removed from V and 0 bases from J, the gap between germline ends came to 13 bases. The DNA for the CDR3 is TGTGCCAGCAGCCAAGTAGGCTCCTCGAGCTCCTACGAGCAGTACTTC. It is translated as CASSQVGSSSSYEQYF.

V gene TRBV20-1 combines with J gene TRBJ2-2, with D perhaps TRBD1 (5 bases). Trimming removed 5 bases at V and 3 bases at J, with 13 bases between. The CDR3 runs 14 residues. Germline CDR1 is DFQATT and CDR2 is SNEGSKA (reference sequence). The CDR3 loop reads CSAATYRHTGELFF. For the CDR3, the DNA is TGCAGTGCTGCCACATACAGGCACACCGGGGAGCTGTTTTTT.

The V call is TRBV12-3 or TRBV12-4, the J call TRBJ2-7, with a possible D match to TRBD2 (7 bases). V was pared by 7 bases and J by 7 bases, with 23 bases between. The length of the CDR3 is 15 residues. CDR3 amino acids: CASTRGGGSYNEQYF. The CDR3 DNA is TGTGCCAGCACCCGAGGGGGGGGGAGCTACAATGAGCAGTACTTC.

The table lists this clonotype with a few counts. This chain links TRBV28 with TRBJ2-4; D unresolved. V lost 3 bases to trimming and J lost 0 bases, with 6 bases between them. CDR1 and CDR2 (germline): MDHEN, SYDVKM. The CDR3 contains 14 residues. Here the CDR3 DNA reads TGTGCCAGCAGTTTTCAGAGAGCCAAAAACATTCAGTACTTC. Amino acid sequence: CASSFQRAKNIQYF.

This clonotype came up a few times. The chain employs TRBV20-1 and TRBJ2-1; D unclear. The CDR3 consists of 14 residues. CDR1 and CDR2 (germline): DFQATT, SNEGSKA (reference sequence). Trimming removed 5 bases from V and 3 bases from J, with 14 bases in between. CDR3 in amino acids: CSAPQAFYYNEQFF. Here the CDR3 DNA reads TGCAGTGCTCCCCAGGCCTTCTACTACAATGAGCAGTTCTTC.

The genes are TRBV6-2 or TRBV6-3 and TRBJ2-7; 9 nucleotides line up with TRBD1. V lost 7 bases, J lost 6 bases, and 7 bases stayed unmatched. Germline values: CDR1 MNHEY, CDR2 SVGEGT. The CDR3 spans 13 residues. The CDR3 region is CASILGQGGEQYF. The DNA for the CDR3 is TGTGCCAGCATATTGGGACAGGGAGGCGAGCAGTACTTC.

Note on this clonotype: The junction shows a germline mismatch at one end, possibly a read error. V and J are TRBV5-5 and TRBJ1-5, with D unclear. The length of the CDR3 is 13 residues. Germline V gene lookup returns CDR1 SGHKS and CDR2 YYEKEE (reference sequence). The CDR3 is CAGSLESNQPQHF. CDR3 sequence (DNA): TGTGCCGGCAGCTTGGAGAGCAATCAGCCCCAGCATTTT.

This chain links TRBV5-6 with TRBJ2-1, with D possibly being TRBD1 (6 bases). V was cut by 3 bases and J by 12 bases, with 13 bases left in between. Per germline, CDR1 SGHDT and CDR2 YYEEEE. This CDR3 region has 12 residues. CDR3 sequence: CASSWDTSGQFF. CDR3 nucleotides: TGTGCCAGCAGCTGGGACACGTCGGGGCAGTTCTTC.

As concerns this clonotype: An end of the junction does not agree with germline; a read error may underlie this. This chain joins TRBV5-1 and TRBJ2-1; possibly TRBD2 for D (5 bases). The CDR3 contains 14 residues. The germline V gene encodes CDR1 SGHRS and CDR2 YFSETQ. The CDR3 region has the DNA TGCGCCAGCAGCTTGGACGCTAGCTACCATGAGCAGTTCTTC. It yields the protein CASSLDASYHEQFF.

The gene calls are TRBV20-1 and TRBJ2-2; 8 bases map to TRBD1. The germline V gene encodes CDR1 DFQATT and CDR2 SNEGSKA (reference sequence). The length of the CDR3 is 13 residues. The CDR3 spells CSAGTGNTGELFF. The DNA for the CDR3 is TGCAGCGCCGGGACAGGGAACACCGGGGAGCTGTTTTTT.

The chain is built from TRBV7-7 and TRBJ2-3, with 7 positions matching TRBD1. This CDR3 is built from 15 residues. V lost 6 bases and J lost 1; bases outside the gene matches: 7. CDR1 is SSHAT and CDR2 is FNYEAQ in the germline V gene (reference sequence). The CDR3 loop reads CASSTGDRRTDTQYF. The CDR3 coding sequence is TGTGCCAGCAGTACAGGGGATAGACGCACAGATACGCAGTATTTT.

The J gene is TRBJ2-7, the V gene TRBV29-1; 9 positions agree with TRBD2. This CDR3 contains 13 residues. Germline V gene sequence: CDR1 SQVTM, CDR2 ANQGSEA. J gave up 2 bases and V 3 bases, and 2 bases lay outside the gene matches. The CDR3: CSVEIAGAYEQYF. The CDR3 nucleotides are TGCAGCGTTGAGATAGCGGGGGCCTACGAGCAGTACTTC.

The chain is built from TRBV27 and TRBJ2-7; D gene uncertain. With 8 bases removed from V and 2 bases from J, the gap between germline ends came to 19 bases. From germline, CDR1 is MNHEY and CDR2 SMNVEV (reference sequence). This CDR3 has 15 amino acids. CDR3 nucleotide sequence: TGTGCCAGCCATCCTCTGGGCCGTATAACCTACGAGCAGTACTTC. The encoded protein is CASHPLGRITYEQYF.

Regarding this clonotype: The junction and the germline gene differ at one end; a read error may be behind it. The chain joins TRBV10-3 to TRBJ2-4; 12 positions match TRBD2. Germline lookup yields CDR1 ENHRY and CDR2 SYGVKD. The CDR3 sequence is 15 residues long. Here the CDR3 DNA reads TGTGCCATCAGTAGACTAGCGGGAGCCTCCTACGAGCAGTGCTTC. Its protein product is CAISRLAGASYEQCF.

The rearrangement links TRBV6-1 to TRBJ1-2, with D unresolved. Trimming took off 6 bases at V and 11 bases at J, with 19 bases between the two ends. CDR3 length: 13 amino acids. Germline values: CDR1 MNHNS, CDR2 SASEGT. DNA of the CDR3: TGTGCCAGCAGAGTTAATGTTGGGGAGATTTACACCTTC. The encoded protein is CASRVNVGEIYTF.

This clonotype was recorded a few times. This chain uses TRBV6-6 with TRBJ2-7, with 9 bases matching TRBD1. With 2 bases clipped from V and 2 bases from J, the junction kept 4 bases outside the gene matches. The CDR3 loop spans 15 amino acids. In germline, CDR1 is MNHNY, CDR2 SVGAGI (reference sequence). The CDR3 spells CASSYGGTGTYEQYF. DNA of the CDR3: TGTGCCAGCAGTTACGGCGGGACAGGGACCTACGAGCAGTACTTC.

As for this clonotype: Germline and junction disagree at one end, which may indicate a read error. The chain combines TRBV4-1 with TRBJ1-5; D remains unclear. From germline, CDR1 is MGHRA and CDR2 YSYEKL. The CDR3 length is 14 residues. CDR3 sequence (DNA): TGCGCCAGCAGCCAAGATTGGGTCAATCAGTCCCAGCATTTT. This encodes CASSQDWVNQSQHF.

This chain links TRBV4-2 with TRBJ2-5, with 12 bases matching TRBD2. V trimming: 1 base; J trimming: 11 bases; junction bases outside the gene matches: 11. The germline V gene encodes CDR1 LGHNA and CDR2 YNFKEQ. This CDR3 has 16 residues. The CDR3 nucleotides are TGTGCCAGCAGCCAAGGGCGACTAGCGGGAGTAAATGAGCAGTACTTC. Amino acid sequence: CASSQGRLAGVNEQYF.

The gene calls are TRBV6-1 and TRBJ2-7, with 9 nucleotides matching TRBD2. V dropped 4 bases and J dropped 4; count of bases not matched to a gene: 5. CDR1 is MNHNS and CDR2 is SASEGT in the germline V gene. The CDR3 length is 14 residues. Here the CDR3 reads CASSGVSGSYEQYF. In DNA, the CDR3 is TGTGCCAGCAGTGGTGTTAGCGGGAGTTACGAGCAGTACTTC.

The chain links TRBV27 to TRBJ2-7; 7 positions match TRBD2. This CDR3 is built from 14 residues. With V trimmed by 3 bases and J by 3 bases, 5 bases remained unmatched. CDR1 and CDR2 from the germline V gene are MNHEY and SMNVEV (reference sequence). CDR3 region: CASSLRGTNYEQYF. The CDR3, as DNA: TGTGCCAGCAGTTTGCGGGGGACCAACTACGAGCAGTACTTC.

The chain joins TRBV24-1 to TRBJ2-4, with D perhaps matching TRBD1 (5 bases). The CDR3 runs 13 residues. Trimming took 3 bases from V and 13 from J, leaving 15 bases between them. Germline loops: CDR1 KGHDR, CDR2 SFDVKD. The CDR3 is CATSDQGSNEQYF. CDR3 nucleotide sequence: TGTGCCACCAGTGATCAGGGTTCCAATGAGCAGTACTTC.

The CDR3 sequence: CASSLRLAGDPDNEQFF. The CDR3 coding sequence is TGTGCCAGCAGCTTAAGACTAGCGGGGGACCCCGACAATGAGCAGTTCTTC. The genes are TRBV7-2 and TRBJ2-1, with 12 bases matching TRBD2. V lost 2 bases to trimming and J lost 5 bases; unmatched junction nucleotides: 7. The germline gives CDR1 SGHTA, CDR2 FQGNSA. The CDR3 spans 17 residues.

As DNA, the CDR3 is TGTGCCAGCAGCCCTTCACCCGGGACAGGGGTCACTGGAAACACCATATATTTT. Its protein product is CASSPSPGTGVTGNTIYF. The chain links TRBV9 to TRBJ1-3; 10 bases agree with TRBD1. After removal of 4 bases from V and 2 bases from J, the junction contained 12 bases not matched to a gene. Germline V lookup: CDR1 SGDLS, CDR2 YYNGEE. CDR3 length equals 18 residues.